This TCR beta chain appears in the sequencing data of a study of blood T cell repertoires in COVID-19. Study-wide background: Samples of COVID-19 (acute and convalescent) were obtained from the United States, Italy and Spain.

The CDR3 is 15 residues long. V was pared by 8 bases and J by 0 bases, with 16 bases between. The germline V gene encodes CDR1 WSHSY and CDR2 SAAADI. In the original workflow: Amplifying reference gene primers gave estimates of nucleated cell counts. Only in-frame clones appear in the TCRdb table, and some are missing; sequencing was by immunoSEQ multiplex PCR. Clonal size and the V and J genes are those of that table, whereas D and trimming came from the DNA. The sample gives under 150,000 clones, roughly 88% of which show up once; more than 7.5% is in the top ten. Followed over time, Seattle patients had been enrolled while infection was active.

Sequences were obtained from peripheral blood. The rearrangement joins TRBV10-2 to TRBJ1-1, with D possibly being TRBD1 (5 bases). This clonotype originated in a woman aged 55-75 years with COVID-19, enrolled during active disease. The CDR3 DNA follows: TGCGCCAGCGGGCGGGCGGGGGTAATGAACACTGAAGCTTTCTTT. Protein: CASGRAGVMNTEAFF.